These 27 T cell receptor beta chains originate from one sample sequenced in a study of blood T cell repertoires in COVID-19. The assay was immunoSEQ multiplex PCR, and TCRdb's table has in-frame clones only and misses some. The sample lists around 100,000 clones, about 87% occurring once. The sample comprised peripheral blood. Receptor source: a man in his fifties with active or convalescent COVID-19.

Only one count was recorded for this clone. CDR3 region: CASSLALSGTEAFF. The CDR3 DNA is TGTGCCAGCAGCTTAGCGCTTTCGGGAACTGAAGCTTTCTTT. The chain carries TRBV7-9 and TRBJ1-1; D ambiguous. Trimming left V 0 bases short and J 5 bases short, with 10 bases between. Per the germline V gene, CDR1 is SEHNR and CDR2 is FQNEAQ (reference sequence). The CDR3 totals 14 residues.

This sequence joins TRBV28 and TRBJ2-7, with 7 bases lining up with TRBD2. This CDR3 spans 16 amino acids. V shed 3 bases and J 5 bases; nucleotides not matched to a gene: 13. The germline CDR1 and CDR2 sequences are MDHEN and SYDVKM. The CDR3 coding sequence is TGTGCCAGCAGTTTGCTCGCCTCGGGGGGATCGGACGAGCAGTACGTC. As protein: CASSLLASGGSDEQYV.

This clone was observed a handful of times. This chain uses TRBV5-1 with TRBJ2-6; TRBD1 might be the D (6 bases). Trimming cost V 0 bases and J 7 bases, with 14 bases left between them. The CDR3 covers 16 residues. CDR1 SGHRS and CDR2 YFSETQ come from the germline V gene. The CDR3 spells CASSLASGTTANVLTF. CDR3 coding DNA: TGCGCCAGCAGCTTGGCCTCCGGGACAACAGCCAACGTCCTGACTTTC.

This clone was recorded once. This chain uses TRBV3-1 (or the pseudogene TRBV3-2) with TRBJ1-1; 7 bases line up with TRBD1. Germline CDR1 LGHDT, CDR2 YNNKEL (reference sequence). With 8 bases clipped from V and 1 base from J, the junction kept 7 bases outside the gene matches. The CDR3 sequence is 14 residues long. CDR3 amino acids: CASRPQGPNTEAFF. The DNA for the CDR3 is TGTGCCAGCCGCCCACAGGGGCCGAACACTGAAGCTTTCTTT.

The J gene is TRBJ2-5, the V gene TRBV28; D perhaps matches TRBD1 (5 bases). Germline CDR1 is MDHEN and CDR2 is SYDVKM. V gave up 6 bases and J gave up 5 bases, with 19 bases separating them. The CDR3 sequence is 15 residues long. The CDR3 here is CASSPIQGWKETQYF. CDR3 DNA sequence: TGTGCCAGCAGCCCTATCCAGGGTTGGAAGGAGACCCAGTACTTC.

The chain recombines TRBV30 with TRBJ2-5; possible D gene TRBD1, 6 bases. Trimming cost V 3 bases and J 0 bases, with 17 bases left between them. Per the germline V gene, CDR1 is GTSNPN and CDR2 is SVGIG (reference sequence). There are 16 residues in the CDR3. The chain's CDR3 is CAWRSPRGENQETQYF. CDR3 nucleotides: TGTGCCTGGAGGAGCCCCAGGGGCGAAAACCAAGAGACCCAGTACTTC. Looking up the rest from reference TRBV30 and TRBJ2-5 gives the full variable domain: SQTIHQWPATLVQPVGSPLSLECTVEGTSNPNLYWYRQAAGRGLQLLFYSVGIGQISSEVPQNLSASRPQDRQFILSSKKLLLSDSGFYLCAWRSPRGENQETQYFGPGTRLLVL.

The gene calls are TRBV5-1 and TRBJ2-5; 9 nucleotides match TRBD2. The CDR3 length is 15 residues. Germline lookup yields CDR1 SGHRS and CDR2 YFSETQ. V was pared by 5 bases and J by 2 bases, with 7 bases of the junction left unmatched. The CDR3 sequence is CASSRASGVQETQYF. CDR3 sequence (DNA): TGCGCCAGCAGTAGGGCTAGCGGGGTGCAAGAGACCCAGTACTTC.

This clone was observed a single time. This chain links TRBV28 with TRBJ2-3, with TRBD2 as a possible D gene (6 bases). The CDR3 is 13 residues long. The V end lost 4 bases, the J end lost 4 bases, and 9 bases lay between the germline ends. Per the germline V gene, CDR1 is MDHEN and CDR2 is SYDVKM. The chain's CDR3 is CASSSGGADTQYF. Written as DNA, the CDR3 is TGTGCCAGCAGTTCCGGAGGGGCAGATACGCAGTATTTT.

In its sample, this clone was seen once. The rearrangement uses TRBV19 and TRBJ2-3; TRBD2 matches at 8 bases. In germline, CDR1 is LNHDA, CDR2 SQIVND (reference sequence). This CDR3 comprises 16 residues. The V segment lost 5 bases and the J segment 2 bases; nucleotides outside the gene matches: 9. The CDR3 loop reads CASSPRLAGLTDTQYF. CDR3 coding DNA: TGTGCCAGTAGTCCTCGATTAGCGGGACTCACAGATACGCAGTATTTT.

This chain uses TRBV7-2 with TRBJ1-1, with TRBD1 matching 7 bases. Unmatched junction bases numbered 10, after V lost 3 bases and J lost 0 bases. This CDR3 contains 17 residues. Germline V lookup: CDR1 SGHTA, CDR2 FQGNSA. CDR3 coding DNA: TGTGCCAGCAGCTTTGATTTAGGGACAGTTCTGAACACTGAAGCTTTCTTT. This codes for CASSFDLGTVLNTEAFF.

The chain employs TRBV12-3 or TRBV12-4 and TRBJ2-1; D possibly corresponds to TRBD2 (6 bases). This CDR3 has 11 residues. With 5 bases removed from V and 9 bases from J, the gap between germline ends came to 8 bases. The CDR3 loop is CASSQLAEQFF. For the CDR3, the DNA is TGTGCCAGCAGTCAACTAGCTGAGCAGTTCTTC.

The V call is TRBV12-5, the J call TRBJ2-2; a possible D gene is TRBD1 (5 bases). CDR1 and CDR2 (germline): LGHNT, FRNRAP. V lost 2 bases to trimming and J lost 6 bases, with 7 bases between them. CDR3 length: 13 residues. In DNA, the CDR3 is TGTGCTAGTGGTTTGACAGGTTCCGGGGAGCTGTTTTTT. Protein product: CASGLTGSGELFF. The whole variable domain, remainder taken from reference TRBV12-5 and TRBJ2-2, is DARVTQTPRHKVTEMGQEVTMRCQPILGHNTVFWYRQTMMQGLELLAYFRNRAPLDDSGMPKDRFSAEMPDATLATLKIQPSEPRDSAVYFCASGLTGSGELFFGEGSRLTVL.

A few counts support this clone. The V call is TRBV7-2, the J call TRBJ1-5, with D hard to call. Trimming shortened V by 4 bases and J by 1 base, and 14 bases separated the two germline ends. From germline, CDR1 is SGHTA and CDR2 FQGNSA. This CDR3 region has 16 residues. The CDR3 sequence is CASSSWTGGSNQPQHF. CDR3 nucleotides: TGTGCCAGCAGCTCCTGGACGGGAGGGAGCAATCAGCCCCAGCATTTT.

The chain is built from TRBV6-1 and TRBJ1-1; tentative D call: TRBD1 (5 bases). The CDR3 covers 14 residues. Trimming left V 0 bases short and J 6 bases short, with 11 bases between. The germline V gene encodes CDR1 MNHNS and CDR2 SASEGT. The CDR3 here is CASSEAGRGPEAFF. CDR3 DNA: TGTGCCAGCAGTGAAGCAGGGAGGGGCCCTGAAGCTTTCTTT.

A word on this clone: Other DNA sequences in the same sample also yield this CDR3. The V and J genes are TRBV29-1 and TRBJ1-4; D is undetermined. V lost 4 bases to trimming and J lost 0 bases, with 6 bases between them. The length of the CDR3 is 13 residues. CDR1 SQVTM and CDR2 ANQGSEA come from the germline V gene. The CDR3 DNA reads TGCAGCGTTGGGCGGGCAACTAATGAAAAACTGTTTTTT. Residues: CSVGRATNEKLFF.

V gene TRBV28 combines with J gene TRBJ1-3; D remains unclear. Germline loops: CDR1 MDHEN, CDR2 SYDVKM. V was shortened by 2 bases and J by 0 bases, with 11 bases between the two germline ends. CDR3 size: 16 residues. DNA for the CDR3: TGTGCCAGCAGTTTAAGCTTAGTTACCTCTGGAAACACCATATATTTT. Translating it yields CASSLSLVTSGNTIYF.

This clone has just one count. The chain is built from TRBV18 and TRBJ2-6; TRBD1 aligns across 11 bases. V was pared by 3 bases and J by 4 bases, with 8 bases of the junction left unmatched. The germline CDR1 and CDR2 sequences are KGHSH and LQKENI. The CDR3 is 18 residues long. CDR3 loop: CASSPPGTGGAGANVLTF. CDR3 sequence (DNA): TGTGCCAGCTCACCTCCCGGGACAGGGGGGGCAGGGGCCAACGTCCTGACTTTC.

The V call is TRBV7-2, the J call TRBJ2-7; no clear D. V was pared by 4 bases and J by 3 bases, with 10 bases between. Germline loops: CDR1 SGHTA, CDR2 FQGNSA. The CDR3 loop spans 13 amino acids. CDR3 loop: CASSSFPFYEQYF. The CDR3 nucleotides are TGTGCCAGCAGCTCTTTTCCCTTCTACGAGCAGTACTTC.

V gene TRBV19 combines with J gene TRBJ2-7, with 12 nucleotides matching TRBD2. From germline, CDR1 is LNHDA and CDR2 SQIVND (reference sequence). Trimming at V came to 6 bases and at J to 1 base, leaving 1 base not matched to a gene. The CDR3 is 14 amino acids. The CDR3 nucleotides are TGTGCCAGTAGCGGACTAGCGGGATCCTACGAGCAGTACTTC. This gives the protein CASSGLAGSYEQYF.

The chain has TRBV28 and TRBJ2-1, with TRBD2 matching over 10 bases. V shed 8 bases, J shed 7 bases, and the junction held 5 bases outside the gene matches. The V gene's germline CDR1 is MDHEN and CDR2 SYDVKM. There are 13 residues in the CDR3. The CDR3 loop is CASALAGGNEQFF. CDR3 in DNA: TGTGCCAGCGCCTTAGCGGGGGGAAATGAGCAGTTCTTC.

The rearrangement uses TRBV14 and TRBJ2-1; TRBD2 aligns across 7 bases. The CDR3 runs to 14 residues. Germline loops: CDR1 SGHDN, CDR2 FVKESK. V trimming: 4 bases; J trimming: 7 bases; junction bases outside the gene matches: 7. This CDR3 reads CASSLVAGGNEQFF. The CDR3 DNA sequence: TGTGCCAGCAGCCTGGTAGCGGGTGGGAATGAGCAGTTCTTC.

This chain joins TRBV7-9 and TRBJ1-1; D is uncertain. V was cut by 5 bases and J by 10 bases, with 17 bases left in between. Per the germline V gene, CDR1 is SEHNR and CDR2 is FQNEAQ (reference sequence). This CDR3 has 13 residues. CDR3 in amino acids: CASSVVISSGAFF. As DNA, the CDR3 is TGTGCCAGCAGCGTCGTTATATCAAGCGGAGCTTTCTTT.

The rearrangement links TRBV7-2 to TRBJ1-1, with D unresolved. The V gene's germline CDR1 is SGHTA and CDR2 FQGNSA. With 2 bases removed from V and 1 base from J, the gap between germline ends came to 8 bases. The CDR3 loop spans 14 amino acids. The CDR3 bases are TGTGCCAGCAGCTTAAGAACGGGGAACACTGAAGCTTTCTTT. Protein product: CASSLRTGNTEAFF.

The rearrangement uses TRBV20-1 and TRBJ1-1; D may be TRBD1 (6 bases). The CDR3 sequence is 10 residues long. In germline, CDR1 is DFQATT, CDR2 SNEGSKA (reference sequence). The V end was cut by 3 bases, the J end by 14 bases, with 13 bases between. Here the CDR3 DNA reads TGCAGTGCTAGTACACCGGGACACTTCTTT. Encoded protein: CSASTPGHFF.

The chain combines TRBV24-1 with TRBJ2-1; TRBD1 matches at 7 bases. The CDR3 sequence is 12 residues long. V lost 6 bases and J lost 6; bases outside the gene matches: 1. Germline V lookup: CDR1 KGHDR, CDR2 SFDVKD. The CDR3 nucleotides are TGTGCCACCAGTTCAGGGGGCAATGAGCAGTTCTTC. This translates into CATSSGGNEQFF.

This CDR3 is CASSLAGTGGHEQYF. CDR3 sequence (DNA): TGCGCCAGCAGCTTGGCAGGAACAGGGGGCCACGAGCAGTACTTC. The rearrangement joins TRBV5-1 to TRBJ2-7; 9 nucleotides agree with TRBD1. J was trimmed by 5 bases and V by 0 bases; bases with no gene match: 6. The CDR3 is 15 residues long. Germline loops: CDR1 SGHRS, CDR2 YFSETQ. The full variable domain, in which reference TRBV5-1 and TRBJ2-7 provide the parts outside the CDR3, is KAGVTQTPRYLIKTRGQQVTLSCSPISGHRSVSWYQQTPGQGLQFLFEYFSETQRNKGNFPGRFSGRQFSNSRSEMNVSTLELGDSALYLCASSLAGTGGHEQYFGPGTRLTVT.

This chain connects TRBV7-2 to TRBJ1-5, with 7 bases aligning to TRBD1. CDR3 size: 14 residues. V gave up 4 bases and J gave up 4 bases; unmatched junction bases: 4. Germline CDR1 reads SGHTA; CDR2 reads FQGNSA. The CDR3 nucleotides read TGTGCCAGCAGCTCGAGGGGGCGGAATCAGCCCCAGCATTTT. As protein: CASSSRGRNQPQHF.